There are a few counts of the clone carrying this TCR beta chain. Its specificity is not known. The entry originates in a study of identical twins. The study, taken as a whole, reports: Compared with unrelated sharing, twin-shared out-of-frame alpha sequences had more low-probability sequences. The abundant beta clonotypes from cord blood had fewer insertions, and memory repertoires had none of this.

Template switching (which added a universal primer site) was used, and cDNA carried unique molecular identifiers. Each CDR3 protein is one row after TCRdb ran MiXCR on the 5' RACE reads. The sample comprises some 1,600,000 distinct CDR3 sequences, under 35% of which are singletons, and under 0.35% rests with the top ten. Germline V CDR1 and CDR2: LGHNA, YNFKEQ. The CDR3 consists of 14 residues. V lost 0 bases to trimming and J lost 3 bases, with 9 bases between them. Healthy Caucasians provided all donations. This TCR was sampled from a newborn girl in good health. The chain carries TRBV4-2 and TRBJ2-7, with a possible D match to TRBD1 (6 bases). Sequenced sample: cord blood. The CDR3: CASSQESRGYEQYF. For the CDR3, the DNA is TGTGCCAGCAGCCAAGAAAGCAGGGGCTACGAGCAGTACTTC.